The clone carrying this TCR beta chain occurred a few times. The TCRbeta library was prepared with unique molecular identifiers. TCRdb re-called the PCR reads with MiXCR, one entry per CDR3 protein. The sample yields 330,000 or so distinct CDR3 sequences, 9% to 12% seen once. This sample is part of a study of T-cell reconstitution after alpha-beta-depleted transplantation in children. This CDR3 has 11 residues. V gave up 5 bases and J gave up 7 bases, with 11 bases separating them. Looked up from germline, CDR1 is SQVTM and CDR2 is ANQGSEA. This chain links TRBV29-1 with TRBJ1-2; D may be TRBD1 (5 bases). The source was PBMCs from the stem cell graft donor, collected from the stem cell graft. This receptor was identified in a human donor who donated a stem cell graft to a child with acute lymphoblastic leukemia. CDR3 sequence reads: CSVSSGGGYTF. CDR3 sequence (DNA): TGCAGCGTTTCCTCGGGGGGTGGCTACACCTTC.